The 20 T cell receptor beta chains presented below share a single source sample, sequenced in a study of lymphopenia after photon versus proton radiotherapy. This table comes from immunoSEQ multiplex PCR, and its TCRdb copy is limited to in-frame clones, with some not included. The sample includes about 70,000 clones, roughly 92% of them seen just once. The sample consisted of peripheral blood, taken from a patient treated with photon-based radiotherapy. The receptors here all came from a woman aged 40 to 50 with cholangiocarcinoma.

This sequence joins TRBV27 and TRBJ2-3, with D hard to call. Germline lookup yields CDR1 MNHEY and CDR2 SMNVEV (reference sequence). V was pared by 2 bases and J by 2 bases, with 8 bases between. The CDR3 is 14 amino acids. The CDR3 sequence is CASSLSLNTDTQYF. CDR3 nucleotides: TGTGCCAGCAGTTTAAGTCTTAACACAGATACGCAGTATTTT.

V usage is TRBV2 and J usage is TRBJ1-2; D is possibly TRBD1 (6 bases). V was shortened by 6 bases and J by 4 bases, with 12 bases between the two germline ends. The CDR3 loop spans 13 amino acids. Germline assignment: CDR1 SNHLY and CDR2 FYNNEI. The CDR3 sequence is CASRAQGTYGYTF. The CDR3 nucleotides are TGTGCCAGCAGGGCACAGGGAACCTATGGCTACACCTTC. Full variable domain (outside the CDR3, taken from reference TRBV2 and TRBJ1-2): EPEVTQTPSHQVTQMGQEVILRCVPISNHLYFYWYRQILGQKVEFLVSFYNNEISEKSEIFDDQFSVERPDGSNFTLKIRSTKLEDSAMYFCASRAQGTYGYTFGSGTRLTVV.

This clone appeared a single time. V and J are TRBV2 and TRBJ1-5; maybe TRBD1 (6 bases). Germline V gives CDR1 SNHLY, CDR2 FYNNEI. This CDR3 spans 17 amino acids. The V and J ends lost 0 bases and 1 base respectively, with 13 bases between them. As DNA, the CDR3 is TGTGCCAGCAGTGAAGCGGGGGGGCTCCGAAGCAATCAGCCCCAGCATTTT. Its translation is CASSEAGGLRSNQPQHF.

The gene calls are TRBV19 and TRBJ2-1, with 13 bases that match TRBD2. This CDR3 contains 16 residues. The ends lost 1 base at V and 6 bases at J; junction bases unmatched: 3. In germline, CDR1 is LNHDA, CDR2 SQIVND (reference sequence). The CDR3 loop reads CASSIGGTSGTNEQFF. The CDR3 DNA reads TGTGCCAGTAGTATAGGCGGGACTAGCGGGACCAATGAGCAGTTCTTC. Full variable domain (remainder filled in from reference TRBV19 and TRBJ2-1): DGGITQSPKYLFRKEGQNVTLSCEQNLNHDAMYWYRQDPGQGLRLIYYSQIVNDFQKGDIAEGYSVSREKKESFPLTVTSAQKNPTAFYLCASSIGGTSGTNEQFFGPGTRLTVL.

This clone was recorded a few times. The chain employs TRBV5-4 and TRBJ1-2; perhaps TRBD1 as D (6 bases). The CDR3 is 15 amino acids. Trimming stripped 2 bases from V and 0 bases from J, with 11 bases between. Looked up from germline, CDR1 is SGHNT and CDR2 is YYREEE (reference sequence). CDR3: CASSLGQIPNYGYTF. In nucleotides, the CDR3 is TGTGCCAGCAGCTTAGGACAGATACCTAACTATGGCTACACCTTC.

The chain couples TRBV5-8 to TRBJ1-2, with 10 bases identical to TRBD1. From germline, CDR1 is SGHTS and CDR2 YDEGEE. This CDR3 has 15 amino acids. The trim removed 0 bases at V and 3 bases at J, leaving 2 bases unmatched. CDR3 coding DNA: TGTGCCAGCAGCTTGGCAGGGACAGGGGACTATGGCTACACCTTC. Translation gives CASSLAGTGDYGYTF.

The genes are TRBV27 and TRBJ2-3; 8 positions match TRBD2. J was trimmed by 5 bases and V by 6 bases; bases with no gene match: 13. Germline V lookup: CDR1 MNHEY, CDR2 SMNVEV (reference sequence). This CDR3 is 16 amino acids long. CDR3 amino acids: CASSPLKSGGGDTQYF. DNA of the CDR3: TGTGCCAGCAGCCCATTGAAGAGCGGGGGTGGAGATACGCAGTATTTT.

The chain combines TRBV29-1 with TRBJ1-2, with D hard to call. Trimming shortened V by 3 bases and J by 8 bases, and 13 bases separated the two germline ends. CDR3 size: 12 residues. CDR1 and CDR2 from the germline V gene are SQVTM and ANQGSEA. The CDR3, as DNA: TGCAGCGTTGAGATCCCTCGTGAGGGCTACACCTTC. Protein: CSVEIPREGYTF.

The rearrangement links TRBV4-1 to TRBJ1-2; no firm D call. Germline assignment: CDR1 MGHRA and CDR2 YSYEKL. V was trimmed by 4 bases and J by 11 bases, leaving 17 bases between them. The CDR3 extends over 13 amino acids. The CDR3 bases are TGCGCCAGCAGCCCTCCCGGACGGAAAGATTACACCTTC. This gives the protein CASSPPGRKDYTF.

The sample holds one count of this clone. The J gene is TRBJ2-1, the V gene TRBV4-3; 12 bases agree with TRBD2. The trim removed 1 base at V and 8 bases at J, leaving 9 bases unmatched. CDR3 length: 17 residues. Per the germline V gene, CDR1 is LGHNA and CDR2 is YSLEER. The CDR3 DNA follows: TGCGCCAGCAGCCAAGTCGCGCTAGCGGGAGGGCCCTATGAGCAGTTCTTC. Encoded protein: CASSQVALAGGPYEQFF.

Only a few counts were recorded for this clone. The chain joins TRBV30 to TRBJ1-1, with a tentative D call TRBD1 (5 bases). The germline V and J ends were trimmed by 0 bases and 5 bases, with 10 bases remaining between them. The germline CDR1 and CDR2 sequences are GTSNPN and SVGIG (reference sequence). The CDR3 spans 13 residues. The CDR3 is CAWSVQVGTEAFF. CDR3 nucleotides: TGTGCCTGGAGTGTACAGGTTGGAACTGAAGCTTTCTTT.

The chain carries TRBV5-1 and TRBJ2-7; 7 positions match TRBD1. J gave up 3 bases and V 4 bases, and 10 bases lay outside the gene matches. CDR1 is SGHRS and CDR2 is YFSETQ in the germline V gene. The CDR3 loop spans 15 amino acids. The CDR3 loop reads CASSRGQLGGYEQYF. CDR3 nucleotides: TGCGCCAGCAGCCGGGGACAGCTAGGGGGCTACGAGCAGTACTTC.

The CDR3 is CAWSTGGANQPQHF. CDR3 in DNA: TGTGCCTGGAGCACAGGGGGGGCAAATCAGCCCCAGCATTTT. The chain joins TRBV30 to TRBJ1-5; TRBD1 aligns across 8 bases. V shed 3 bases and J 4 bases; nucleotides not matched to a gene: 5. The CDR3 consists of 14 residues. Looked up from germline, CDR1 is GTSNPN and CDR2 is SVGIG (reference sequence).

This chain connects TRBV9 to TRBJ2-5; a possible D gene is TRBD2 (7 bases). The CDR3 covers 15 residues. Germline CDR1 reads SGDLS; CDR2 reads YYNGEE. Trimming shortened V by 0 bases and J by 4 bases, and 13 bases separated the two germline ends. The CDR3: CASSVAGLGGETQYF. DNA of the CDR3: TGTGCCAGCAGCGTAGCCGGACTAGGGGGAGAGACCCAGTACTTC.

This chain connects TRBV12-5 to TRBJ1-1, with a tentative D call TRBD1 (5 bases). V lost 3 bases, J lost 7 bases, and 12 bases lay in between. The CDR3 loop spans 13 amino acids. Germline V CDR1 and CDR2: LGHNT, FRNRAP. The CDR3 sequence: CASGLTGTVEAFF. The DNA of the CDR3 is TGTGCTAGTGGTTTAACTGGGACGGTTGAAGCTTTCTTT.

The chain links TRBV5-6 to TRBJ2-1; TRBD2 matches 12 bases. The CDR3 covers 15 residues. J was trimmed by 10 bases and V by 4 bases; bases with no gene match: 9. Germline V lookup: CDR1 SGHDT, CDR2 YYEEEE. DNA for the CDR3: TGTGCCAGCAGCGCCCCGACTAGCGGGAGAAGCGAGCAGTTCTTC. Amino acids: CASSAPTSGRSEQFF.

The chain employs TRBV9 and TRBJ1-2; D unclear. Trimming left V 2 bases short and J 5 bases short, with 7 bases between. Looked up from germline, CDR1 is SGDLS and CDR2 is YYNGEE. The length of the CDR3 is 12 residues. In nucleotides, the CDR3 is TGTGCCAGCAGCGTTCAAGGTTATGGCTACACCTTC. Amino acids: CASSVQGYGYTF. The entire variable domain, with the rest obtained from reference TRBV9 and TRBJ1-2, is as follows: DSGVTQTPKHLITATGQRVTLRCSPRSGDLSVYWYQQSLDQGLQFLIQYYNGEERAKGNILERFSAQQFPDLHSELNLSSLELGDSALYFCASSVQGYGYTFGSGTRLTVV.

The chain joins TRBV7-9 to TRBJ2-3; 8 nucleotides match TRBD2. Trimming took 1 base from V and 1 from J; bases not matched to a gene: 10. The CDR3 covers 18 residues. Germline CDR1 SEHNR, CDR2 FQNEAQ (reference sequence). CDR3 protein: CASSLGTSQFTGTDTQYF. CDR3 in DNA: TGTGCCAGCAGCTTAGGGACTAGCCAATTCACTGGCACAGATACGCAGTATTTT.

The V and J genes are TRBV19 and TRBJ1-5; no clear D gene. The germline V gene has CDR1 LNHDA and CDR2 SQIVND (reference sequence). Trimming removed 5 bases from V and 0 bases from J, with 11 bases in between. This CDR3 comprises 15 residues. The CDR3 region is CASSPRVLSNQPQHF. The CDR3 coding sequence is TGTGCCAGTAGTCCCCGAGTACTTAGCAATCAGCCCCAGCATTTT.

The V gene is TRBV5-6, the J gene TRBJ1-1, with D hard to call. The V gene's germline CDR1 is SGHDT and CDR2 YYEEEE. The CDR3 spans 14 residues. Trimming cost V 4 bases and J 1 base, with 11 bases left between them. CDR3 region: CASSPQTRNTEAFF. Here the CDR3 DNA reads TGTGCCAGCAGCCCCCAAACAAGGAACACTGAAGCTTTCTTT.